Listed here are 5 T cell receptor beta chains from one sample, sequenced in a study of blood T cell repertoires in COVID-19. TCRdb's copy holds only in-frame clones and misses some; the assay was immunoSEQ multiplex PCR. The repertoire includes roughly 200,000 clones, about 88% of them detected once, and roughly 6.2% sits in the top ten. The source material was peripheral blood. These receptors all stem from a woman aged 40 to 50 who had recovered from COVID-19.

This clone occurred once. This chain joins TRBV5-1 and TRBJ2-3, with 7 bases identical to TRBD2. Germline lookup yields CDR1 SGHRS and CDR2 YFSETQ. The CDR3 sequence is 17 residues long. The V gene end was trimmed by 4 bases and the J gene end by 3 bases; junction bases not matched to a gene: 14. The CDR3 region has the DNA TGCGCCAGCAGCCTGCGGCCCTGGGGCGGGAGTACAGATACGCAGTATTTT. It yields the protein CASSLRPWGGSTDTQYF.

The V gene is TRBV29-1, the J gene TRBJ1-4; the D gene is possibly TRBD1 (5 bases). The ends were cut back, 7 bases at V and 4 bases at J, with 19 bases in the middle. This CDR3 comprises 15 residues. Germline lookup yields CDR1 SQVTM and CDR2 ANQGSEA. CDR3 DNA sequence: TGCAGCGGGTTGGGGCGGGGGAGAGGTAATGAAAAACTGTTTTTT. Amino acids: CSGLGRGRGNEKLFF. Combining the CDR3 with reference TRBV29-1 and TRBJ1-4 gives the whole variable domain SAVISQKPSRDICQRGTSLTIQCQVDSQVTMMFWYRQQPGQSLTLIATANQGSEATYESGFVIDKFPISRPNLTFSTLTVSNMSPEDSSIYLCSGLGRGRGNEKLFFGSGTQLSVL.

The CDR3, as DNA: TGTGCCAGCAGTGAGAGGTCCCCGGGGACTGAAGCTTTCTTT. Translating gives CASSERSPGTEAFF. The chain is built from TRBV6-1 and TRBJ1-1, with D uncertain. Germline V lookup: CDR1 MNHNS, CDR2 SASEGT. The germline V and J ends were trimmed by 3 bases and 5 bases, with 13 bases remaining between them. CDR3 length equals 14 residues.

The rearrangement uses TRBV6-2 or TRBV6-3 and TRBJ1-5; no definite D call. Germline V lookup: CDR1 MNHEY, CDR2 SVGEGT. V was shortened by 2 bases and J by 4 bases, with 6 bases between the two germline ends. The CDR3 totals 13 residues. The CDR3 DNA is TGTGCCAGCAGTTACGGAGTGAATCAGCCCCAGCATTTT. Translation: CASSYGVNQPQHF.

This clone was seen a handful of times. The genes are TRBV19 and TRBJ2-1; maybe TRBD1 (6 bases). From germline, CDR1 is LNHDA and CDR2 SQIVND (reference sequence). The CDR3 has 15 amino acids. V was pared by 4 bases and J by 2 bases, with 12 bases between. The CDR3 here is CASSRGQTTYNEQFF. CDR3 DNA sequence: TGTGCCAGTAGTAGAGGACAGACGACCTACAATGAGCAGTTCTTC.